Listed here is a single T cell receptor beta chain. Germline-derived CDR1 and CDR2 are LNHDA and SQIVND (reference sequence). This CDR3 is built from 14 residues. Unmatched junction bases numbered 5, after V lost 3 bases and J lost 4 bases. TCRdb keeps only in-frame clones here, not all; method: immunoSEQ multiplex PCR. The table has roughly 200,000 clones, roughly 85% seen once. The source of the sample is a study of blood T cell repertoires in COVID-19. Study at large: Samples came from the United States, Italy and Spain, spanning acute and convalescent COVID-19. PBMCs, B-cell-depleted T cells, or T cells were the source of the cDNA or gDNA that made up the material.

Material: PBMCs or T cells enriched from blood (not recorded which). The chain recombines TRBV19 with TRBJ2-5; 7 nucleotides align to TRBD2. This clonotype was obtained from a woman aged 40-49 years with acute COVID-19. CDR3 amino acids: CASSIGGGGETQYF. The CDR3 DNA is TGTGCCAGTAGTATCGGCGGGGGAGGAGAGACCCAGTACTTC.